Listed here are 20 T cell receptor beta chains from one sample, sequenced in a study of patients and donors after allogeneic stem cell transplantation. TCRdb independently ran MiXCR on the RT-PCR reads; one entry per CDR3 protein. The data contain roughly 230,000 distinct CDR3 sequences, about 14% of them seen just once; the ten biggest clones take up around 10%. The specimen sequenced was blood, either unsorted or a sorted T cell fraction (not recorded which). Receptors originate from a human donor who was either an allogeneic HSCT recipient or a stem cell or donor lymphocyte infusion donor (not recorded which). It is not recorded whose cells these are; they may come from a transplant donor.

This clonotype was counted many times. This chain links TRBV7-7 with TRBJ2-1; 10 nucleotides match TRBD2. The CDR3 runs to 13 residues. V shed 3 bases and J 9 bases; nucleotides not matched to a gene: 2. Germline loops: CDR1 SSHAT, CDR2 FNYEAQ (reference sequence). The CDR3 loop is CASSLRTSGEQFF. For the CDR3, the DNA is TGTGCCAGCAGCTTGAGGACTAGCGGTGAGCAGTTCTTC.

The chain recombines TRBV12-3 or TRBV12-4 with TRBJ1-1, with D maybe TRBD1 (6 bases). This CDR3 has 17 amino acids. Trimming removed 6 bases from V and 3 bases from J, with 23 bases in between. CDR3 sequence reads: CASSQKPGVIVDTEAFF. CDR3 in DNA: TGTGCCAGCAGCCAAAAGCCAGGGGTTATCGTGGACACTGAAGCTTTCTTT.

The chain links TRBV20-1 to TRBJ2-1, with a tentative D call TRBD2 (5 bases). V lost 1 base and J lost 0, with 16 bases in between. The CDR3 has 17 amino acids. Germline assignment: CDR1 DFQATT and CDR2 SNEGSKA (reference sequence). This chain's CDR3 is CSARVETTLSSYNEQFF. As DNA, the CDR3 is TGCAGTGCTAGAGTTGAGACTACCTTAAGCTCCTACAATGAGCAGTTCTTC.

This clonotype was observed many times. The chain carries TRBV7-2 and TRBJ1-6; perhaps TRBD1 as D (5 bases). The CDR3 is made up of 17 amino acids. V was shortened by 5 bases and J by 8 bases, with 22 bases between the two germline ends. The germline V gene has CDR1 SGHTA and CDR2 FQGNSA. CDR3 nucleotide sequence: TGTGCCAGCAGCCCGGGGCGGGGACTGAGAAAAGATTCACCCCTCCACTTT. As protein: CASSPGRGLRKDSPLHF. The full variable domain, its missing parts supplied by reference TRBV7-2 and TRBJ1-6, is GAGVSQSPSNKVTEKGKDVELRCDPISGHTALYWYRQSLGQGLEFLIYFQGNSAPDKSGLPSDRFSAERTGGSVSTLTIQRTQQEDSAVYLCASSPGRGLRKDSPLHFGNGTRLTVT.

For the CDR3, the DNA is TGTGCCAGCAGTTTCAAGGCAGAGGGAGGCTACACCTTC. Amino acid sequence: CASSFKAEGGYTF. The J gene is TRBJ1-2, the V gene TRBV12-3 or TRBV12-4; D is undetermined. The CDR3 extends over 13 amino acids. Trimming took off 3 bases at V and 8 bases at J, with 13 bases between the two ends.

The rearrangement links TRBV12-3 or TRBV12-4 to TRBJ2-1, with TRBD2 matching over 9 bases. The V and J ends lost 3 bases and 5 bases, in that order; junction bases with no gene match: 11. The CDR3 loop spans 17 amino acids. CDR3 DNA sequence: TGTGCCAGCAGTTTTGCCCAACATAGCGGGAGACACAATGAGCAGTTCTTC. This gives the protein CASSFAQHSGRHNEQFF.

This clonotype occurred many times. V is TRBV6-1 and J is TRBJ1-5, with 10 bases matching TRBD1. From germline, CDR1 is MNHNS and CDR2 SASEGT. The CDR3 length is 17 residues. Germline trimming cut 5 bases from V and 6 bases from J; bases unmatched to any gene: 13. The CDR3 here is CASSPGQGFSGGQPQHF. The CDR3 coding sequence is TGTGCCAGCAGTCCGGGACAGGGGTTCTCGGGAGGTCAGCCCCAGCATTTT.

The CDR3 loop is CASSPSEVVGAFF. The CDR3 DNA follows: TGTGCCAGCTCACCGTCGGAGGTTGTGGGAGCTTTCTTT. This rearrangement joins TRBV18 to TRBJ1-1; no reliable D call. Between the trimmed V and J ends, which lost 3 bases and 10 bases, there was a span of 15 bases. CDR1 KGHSH and CDR2 LQKENI come from the germline V gene. The CDR3 extends over 13 amino acids.

In this sample, this clonotype turned up a few times. The chain has TRBV4-1 and TRBJ2-2, with D perhaps matching TRBD2 (6 bases). The CDR3 consists of 18 residues. V was trimmed by 0 bases and J by 4 bases, leaving 18 bases between them. CDR1 is MGHRA, CDR2 YSYEKL, per germline. For the CDR3, the DNA is TGCGCCAGCAGCCAAGATAGGAGGCGGCTAGCGACCACCGGGGAGCTGTTTTTT. Encoded protein: CASSQDRRRLATTGELFF.

This clonotype was found many times. V usage is TRBV29-1 and J usage is TRBJ1-1; D is unclear. In germline, CDR1 is SQVTM, CDR2 ANQGSEA. V lost 4 bases and J lost 7, with 16 bases in between. This CDR3 is built from 13 residues. DNA for the CDR3: TGCAGCGTTGTGGCCTTTTCGCAGAATGAAGCTTTCTTT. Translated: CSVVAFSQNEAFF.

This clonotype was picked up a small number of times. CDR3 sequence (DNA): TGTGCCACCAGCAGAGATAGGGGGCTTGGAAACACCATATATTTT. Residues: CATSRDRGLGNTIYF. The V call is TRBV15, the J call TRBJ1-3, with 7 nucleotides matching TRBD1. V trimming: 0 bases; J trimming: 3 bases; junction bases outside the gene matches: 2. Germline CDR1 LNHNV, CDR2 YYDKDF (reference sequence). The CDR3 is 15 residues long.

This clonotype was observed a few times. This sequence joins TRBV6-5 and TRBJ1-1, with D tentatively TRBD1 (6 bases). The CDR3 is 18 residues long. Germline V gene data show CDR1 as MNHEY and CDR2 as SVGAGI. Trimming took off 0 bases at V and 2 bases at J, with 19 bases between the two ends. CDR3 in DNA: TGTGCCAGCAGTTACTCGTCCCCGGGACAACGAATAAACACTGAAGCTTTCTTT. The encoded protein is CASSYSSPGQRINTEAFF.

This chain connects TRBV6-1 to TRBJ1-3, with 7 bases lining up with TRBD1. This CDR3 is built from 16 residues. V was clipped by 5 bases and J by 1 base; unmatched bases: 8. Germline V gene data show CDR1 as MNHNS and CDR2 as SASEGT. The CDR3 region is CASSHRGGRSGNTIYF. The CDR3 nucleotides read TGTGCCAGCAGTCACAGGGGAGGGCGGTCTGGAAACACCATATATTTT.

DNA for the CDR3: TGTGCCACCTCCCTGGGCACCGGGGAGCTGTTTTTT. Translating gives CATSLGTGELFF. The chain combines TRBV5-4 with TRBJ2-2; D unresolved. Per germline, CDR1 SGHNT and CDR2 YYREEE (reference sequence). Trimming cost V 9 bases and J 4 bases, with 10 bases left between them. The length of the CDR3 is 12 residues.

This clonotype was seen at least ten times. The chain joins TRBV15 to TRBJ2-7; 7 bases are a match to TRBD1. V lost 0 bases and J lost 6; bases outside the gene matches: 8. CDR3 length equals 15 residues. Germline CDR1 is LNHNV and CDR2 is YYDKDF (reference sequence). The CDR3 region is CATSRDGTERSEQYF. For the CDR3, the DNA is TGTGCCACCAGCAGAGATGGGACAGAAAGGAGCGAGCAGTACTTC.

The table lists this clonotype with many counts. This sequence joins TRBV7-2 and TRBJ1-1, with D unclear. CDR3 length: 14 amino acids. Germline CDR1 and CDR2: SGHTA and FQGNSA. Trimming left V 1 base short and J 5 bases short, with 11 bases between. CDR3 protein: CASSLDFSETEAFF. For the CDR3, the DNA is TGTGCCAGCAGCTTAGATTTTTCGGAGACTGAAGCTTTCTTT.

At least ten counts were recorded for this clonotype. The CDR3 loop is CASSNGLLNTEAFF. The CDR3 region has the DNA TGTGCCAGTAGTAACGGGCTTCTGAACACTGAAGCTTTCTTT. The V and J genes are TRBV19 and TRBJ1-1; D ambiguous. Germline lookup yields CDR1 LNHDA and CDR2 SQIVND (reference sequence). The CDR3 runs to 14 residues. With 4 bases removed from V and 0 bases from J, the gap between germline ends came to 9 bases.

There are many counts of this clonotype. The gene calls are TRBV5-1 and TRBJ1-1; D is ambiguous. V was cut by 5 bases and J by 0 bases, with 17 bases left in between. Germline CDR1 is SGHRS and CDR2 is YFSETQ. CDR3 length equals 16 residues. CDR3 nucleotides: TGCGCCAGCAGTCCCTGGGGTGACGGATTGAACACTGAAGCTTTCTTT. Translating gives CASSPWGDGLNTEAFF.

Ten or more counts support this clonotype. The V and J genes are TRBV7-6 and TRBJ2-5; the D gene could be TRBD1 or TRBD2 (6 bases each). Germline values: CDR1 SGHVS, CDR2 FNYEAQ. The ends were cut back, 2 bases at V and 5 bases at J, with 15 bases in the middle. The CDR3 sequence is 15 residues long. CDR3 residues: CASSLLEGVGETQYF. CDR3 nucleotide sequence: TGTGCCAGCAGCTTATTGGAGGGGGTAGGGGAGACCCAGTACTTC.

CDR3 nucleotides: TGTGCCAGCAGCCCAGGCGGGGGAAGCAATGAGCAGTTCTTC. This encodes CASSPGGGSNEQFF. This chain uses TRBV7-9 with TRBJ2-1, with TRBD2 matching over 7 bases. The CDR3 length is 14 residues. Per the germline V gene, CDR1 is SEHNR and CDR2 is FQNEAQ (reference sequence). The V and J ends lost 5 bases and 6 bases, in that order; junction bases with no gene match: 7. The entire variable domain, with the rest obtained from reference TRBV7-9 and TRBJ2-1, is as follows: DTGVSQNPRHKITKRGQNVTFRCDPISEHNRLYWYRQTLGQGPEFLTYFQNEAQLEKSRLLSDRFSAERPKGSFSTLEIQRTEQGDSAMYLCASSPGGGSNEQFFGPGTRLTVL.